The following is a TCR beta chain sequence with its context. Its specificity is not known. The record originates from a study of post-analysis software for immune sequencing data. Turning to the study itself: Included among the disease courses, which were recorded for the cohort, were relapsing-remitting, secondary progressive and progressive-relapsing multiple sclerosis.

CDR3 size: 15 residues. Germline V gene sequence: CDR1 KGHDR, CDR2 SFDVKD. Findings of the study overall: When compared against controls, multiple sclerosis patients showed significantly lower normalized Chao1 diversity. There were about five TRBV segments more frequent in patients than controls, and TRBV5-6, TRBV5-1 and TRBV20-1 were among them.

TCR beta cDNA libraries had unique molecular identifiers. Input of about 0.9 to 10 million T cells yielded around 500,000 cDNA molecules. MiXCR, run by TCRdb on the PCR reads, gives a single entry per CDR3 protein. In the table there are 750,000 to 950,000 distinct CDR3 sequences, roughly 46% of which are singletons. The chain recombines TRBV24-1 with TRBJ2-7; D is possibly TRBD1 or TRBD2 (5 bases each). The end of the DNA fits TRBJ2-5 better, so the J call may be wrong. The sequence came from a girl aged 5-17 years with multiple sclerosis. Material: blood. CDR3 protein: CATSDDRGAQETQYF. The CDR3 region has the DNA TGTGCCACCAGTGATGATAGAGGGGCGCAAGAGACCCAGTACTTC.